The subject of this entry is one TCR beta chain. The entry originates in a study of neurological immune-mediated disorders. Sequencing runs each yielded over 170 million TCR-beta sequences from 15-18 subjects. TCRdb reprocessed the 5' RACE reads via MiXCR and lists one record per CDR3 protein. This table has about 55,000 distinct CDR3 sequences, roughly 4.4% appearing once. The CDR3 spans 13 residues. Per germline, CDR1 MDHEN and CDR2 SYDVKM. V lost 4 bases and J lost 7, with 13 bases in between. The unsorted libraries were made from 2 million PBMCs kept at -80 C. The chain carries TRBV28 and TRBJ2-5; maybe TRBD1 (6 bases). This receptor was taken from a man in his fifties or sixties with multiple sclerosis. Material: PBMCs. The CDR3 nucleotides read TGTGCCAGCAGTTCAGGGGCCCCCAGGACCCAGTACTTC. Amino acids: CASSSGAPRTQYF.